One and the same sample provided the 7 T cell receptor beta chains below, sequenced in a study of response to subunit inactivated influenza vaccine. TCRdb itself ran the RT-PCR reads through MiXCR, one entry per CDR3 protein. The sample holds around 530,000 distinct CDR3 sequences, approximately 12% seen once. The sample consisted of PBMCs from blood, taken on the day of vaccination. The receptor set was obtained from a man over 45 who received an inactivated influenza vaccine.

In its sample, this clonotype was seen a few times. The chain carries TRBV19 and TRBJ1-5; perhaps TRBD1 as D (6 bases). V was pared by 3 bases and J by 6 bases, with 12 bases between. Germline V gene lookup returns CDR1 LNHDA and CDR2 SQIVND (reference sequence). This CDR3 has 14 amino acids. The CDR3 is CASSMVGAFQPQHF. CDR3 DNA: TGTGCCAGTAGTATGGTGGGGGCTTTTCAGCCCCAGCATTTT.

This clonotype was observed a handful of times. V gene TRBV9 combines with J gene TRBJ2-7; D may match TRBD1 or TRBD2 (5 bases each). Germline V gene lookup returns CDR1 SGDLS and CDR2 YYNGEE. The CDR3 spans 16 residues. Between the trimmed V and J ends, which lost 4 bases and 3 bases, there was a span of 20 bases. DNA for the CDR3: TGTGCCAGCAGCCCGACGGGGCAGGGCCCAAACTACGAGCAGTACTTC. Amino acid sequence: CASSPTGQGPNYEQYF.

This clonotype was recorded many times. The chain links TRBV12-3 or TRBV12-4 to TRBJ2-5, with D perhaps matching TRBD1 (6 bases). V lost 2 bases to trimming and J lost 2 bases, with 9 bases between them. CDR3 length equals 14 residues. The CDR3 bases are TGTGCCAGCAGTTTATCCAGGGGACAAGAGACCCAGTACTTC. It translates to CASSLSRGQETQYF.

The CDR3, as DNA: TGCGCCAGCAGCCAAGCTCAATTGACAGGGGATGGCTACACCTTC. The encoded protein is CASSQAQLTGDGYTF. V is TRBV4-3 and J is TRBJ1-2, with TRBD1 matching over 8 bases. CDR1 and CDR2 (germline): LGHNA, YSLEER. The CDR3 length is 15 residues. J lost 6 bases, V lost 1 base, and 7 bases had no gene match.

The chain has TRBV5-1 and TRBJ2-7, with D possibly being TRBD1 (6 bases). The V gene lost 0 bases and the J gene lost 2 bases, with 9 bases spanning the gap. The CDR3 has 14 residues. Germline V gives CDR1 SGHRS, CDR2 YFSETQ. The CDR3 DNA is TGCGCCAGCAGCTTGGAGGGGGTTACCTACGAGCAGTACTTC. Its protein product is CASSLEGVTYEQYF.

The chain employs TRBV5-1 and TRBJ2-7; no reliable D call. Germline V gene sequence: CDR1 SGHRS, CDR2 YFSETQ. Trimming took off 0 bases at V and 2 bases at J, with 9 bases between the two ends. The CDR3 covers 14 residues. Here the CDR3 reads CASSLGVDTYEQYF. CDR3 sequence (DNA): TGCGCCAGCAGCTTGGGAGTAGACACCTACGAGCAGTACTTC.

This clonotype has only a few counts. V gene TRBV20-1 combines with J gene TRBJ2-1, with D perhaps matching TRBD1 (5 bases). CDR1 is DFQATT, CDR2 SNEGSKA, per germline (reference sequence). The CDR3 is made up of 14 amino acids. Trimming removed 5 bases at V and 0 bases at J, with 11 bases between. Here the CDR3 reads CSAFGALSYNEQFF. CDR3 DNA sequence: TGCAGTGCTTTTGGGGCGCTCTCCTACAATGAGCAGTTCTTC.